The 11 T cell receptor beta chains below come from one sample, sequenced in a study of blood T cell repertoires in COVID-19. Clones were read by immunoSEQ multiplex PCR, and TCRdb kept only the in-frame ones, dropping some. Among around 450,000 clones listed, more than 85% were seen once. Sequenced input: peripheral blood. All receptors derive from a woman in her twenties or thirties with acute or convalescent COVID-19.

This clone was seen just once. The V gene is TRBV9, the J gene TRBJ2-7; D is perhaps TRBD2 (5 bases). The CDR3 consists of 15 residues. Germline assignment: CDR1 SGDLS and CDR2 YYNGEE. V was clipped by 0 bases and J by 9 bases, with 19 bases between them. Here the CDR3 reads CASSVDAQAGVMQYF. DNA of the CDR3: TGTGCCAGCAGCGTAGACGCCCAGGCGGGTGTCATGCAGTACTTC. Based on the CDR3 plus reference TRBV9 and TRBJ2-7, the full variable domain is DSGVTQTPKHLITATGQRVTLRCSPRSGDLSVYWYQQSLDQGLQFLIQYYNGEERAKGNILERFSAQQFPDLHSELNLSSLELGDSALYFCASSVDAQAGVMQYFGPGTRLTVT.

Of note for this clone: Other nucleotide sequences in the sample specify the same CDR3. The chain has TRBV5-1 and TRBJ2-3, with 7 bases aligning to TRBD2. V was clipped by 8 bases and J by 1 base; unmatched bases: 4. This CDR3 has 13 residues. CDR1 is SGHRS, CDR2 YFSETQ, per germline. The chain's CDR3 is CASGAGGTDTQYF. As DNA, the CDR3 is TGCGCCAGTGGGGCGGGGGGCACAGATACGCAGTATTTT.

This chain links TRBV11-2 with TRBJ2-7; D call uncertain. Germline CDR1 reads SGHAT; CDR2 reads FQNNGV. Trimming removed 5 bases at V and 3 bases at J, with 11 bases between. The CDR3 has 13 residues. CDR3 nucleotide sequence: TGTGCCAGCAGCCTGGGCCTGGTCTACGAGCAGTACTTC. Translation gives CASSLGLVYEQYF.

The genes are TRBV7-2 and TRBJ2-1; D possibly corresponds to TRBD2 (5 bases). This CDR3 spans 17 amino acids. CDR1 and CDR2 (germline): SGHTA, FQGNSA. Trimming cost V 5 bases and J 7 bases, with 24 bases left between them. The CDR3 DNA is TGTGCCAGCAGCCTAGTCATTATGGGAGACCGACGGAATGAGCAGTTCTTC. Protein sequence: CASSLVIMGDRRNEQFF. The entire variable domain, with the rest obtained from reference TRBV7-2 and TRBJ2-1, is as follows: GAGVSQSPSNKVTEKGKDVELRCDPISGHTALYWYRQSLGQGLEFLIYFQGNSAPDKSGLPSDRFSAERTGGSVSTLTIQRTQQEDSAVYLCASSLVIMGDRRNEQFFGPGTRLTVL.

The V gene is TRBV30, the J gene TRBJ2-1; 8 bases fit TRBD1. Germline lookup yields CDR1 GTSNPN and CDR2 SVGIG (reference sequence). The CDR3 loop spans 13 amino acids. V gave up 6 bases and J gave up 7 bases; unmatched junction bases: 8. The CDR3 is CACDRGVFNEQFF. CDR3 DNA sequence: TGTGCCTGCGACAGGGGAGTTTTTAATGAGCAGTTCTTC.

This chain connects TRBV19 to TRBJ2-5; no definite D call. The CDR3 length is 13 residues. CDR1 LNHDA and CDR2 SQIVND come from the germline V gene (reference sequence). V lost 5 bases, J lost 4 bases, and 11 bases lay in between. CDR3 sequence (DNA): TGTGCCAGTAGTGTCGGCAGGCGAGAGACCCAGTACTTC. This gives the protein CASSVGRRETQYF.

The V and J genes are TRBV7-9 and TRBJ1-3; D not resolved. The ends were cut back, 4 bases at V and 2 bases at J, with 15 bases in the middle. There are 16 residues in the CDR3. The V gene's germline CDR1 is SEHNR and CDR2 FQNEAQ (reference sequence). The CDR3 DNA follows: TGTGCCAGCAGCTACTTACGACTCGAGGCTGGAAACACCATATATTTT. This gives the protein CASSYLRLEAGNTIYF. The full variable domain, its missing parts supplied by reference TRBV7-9 and TRBJ1-3, is DTGVSQNPRHKITKRGQNVTFRCDPISEHNRLYWYRQTLGQGPEFLTYFQNEAQLEKSRLLSDRFSAERPKGSFSTLEIQRTEQGDSAMYLCASSYLRLEAGNTIYFGEGSWLTVV.

This chain joins TRBV27 and TRBJ2-4, with TRBD1 as a possible D gene (6 bases). V gave up 6 bases and J gave up 8 bases, with 20 bases separating them. The CDR3 is 15 residues long. Germline-derived CDR1 and CDR2 are MNHEY and SMNVEV (reference sequence). CDR3 DNA: TGTGCCAGCAGACGTTTGTTGGAACAGGGCGACATTCAGTACTTC. Translation gives CASRRLLEQGDIQYF.

The chain has TRBV19 and TRBJ2-4; 7 positions match TRBD2. Trimming cost V 5 bases and J 3 bases; bases outside gene matches: 13. Germline V CDR1 and CDR2: LNHDA, SQIVND (reference sequence). CDR3 length equals 17 residues. CDR3 amino acids: CASSRLLSGGVKNIQYF. The CDR3 nucleotides are TGTGCCAGTAGTCGACTCTTGTCGGGGGGAGTCAAAAACATTCAGTACTTC.

CDR3 residues: CASSQVTGGTEAFF. Here the CDR3 DNA reads TGCGCCAGCAGCCAAGTTACGGGGGGCACTGAAGCTTTCTTT. This chain links TRBV4-1 with TRBJ1-1; weak D call: TRBD1 (5 bases). Trimming took off 1 base at V and 4 bases at J, with 10 bases between the two ends. The CDR3 runs to 14 residues. CDR1 is MGHRA and CDR2 is YSYEKL in the germline V gene.

The chain combines TRBV5-6 with TRBJ1-1, with 7 positions matching TRBD1. This CDR3 has 17 residues. J was trimmed by 0 bases and V by 3 bases; bases with no gene match: 11. Germline lookup yields CDR1 SGHDT and CDR2 YYEEEE. In DNA form, the CDR3 reads TGTGCCAGCAGCTCCATATCGAAACAGGGGATGAACACTGAAGCTTTCTTT. Translated, it gives CASSSISKQGMNTEAFF.